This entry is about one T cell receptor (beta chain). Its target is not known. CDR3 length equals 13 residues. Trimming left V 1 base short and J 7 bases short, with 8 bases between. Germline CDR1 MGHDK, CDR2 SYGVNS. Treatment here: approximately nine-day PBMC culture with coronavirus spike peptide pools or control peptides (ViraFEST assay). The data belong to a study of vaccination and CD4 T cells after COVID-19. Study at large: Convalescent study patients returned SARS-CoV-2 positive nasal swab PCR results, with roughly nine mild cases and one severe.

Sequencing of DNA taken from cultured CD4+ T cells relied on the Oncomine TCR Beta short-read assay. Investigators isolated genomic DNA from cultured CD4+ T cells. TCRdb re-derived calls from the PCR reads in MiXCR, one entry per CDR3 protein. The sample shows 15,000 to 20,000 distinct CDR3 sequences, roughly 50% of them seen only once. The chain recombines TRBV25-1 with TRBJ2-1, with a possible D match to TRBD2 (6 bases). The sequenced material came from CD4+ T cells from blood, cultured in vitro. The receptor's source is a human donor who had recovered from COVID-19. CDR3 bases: TGTGCCAGCAGTGAATTCAGCGGGAATGAGCAGTTCTTC. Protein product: CASSEFSGNEQFF.